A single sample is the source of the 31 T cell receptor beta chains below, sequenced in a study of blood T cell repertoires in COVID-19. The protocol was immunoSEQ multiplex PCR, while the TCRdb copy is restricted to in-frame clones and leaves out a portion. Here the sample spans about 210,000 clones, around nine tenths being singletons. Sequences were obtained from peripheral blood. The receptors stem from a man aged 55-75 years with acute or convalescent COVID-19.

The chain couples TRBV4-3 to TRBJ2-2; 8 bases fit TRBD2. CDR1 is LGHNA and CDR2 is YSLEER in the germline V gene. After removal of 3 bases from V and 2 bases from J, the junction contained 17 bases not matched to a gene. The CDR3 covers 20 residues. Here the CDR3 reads CASSHPAALAGTINTGELFF. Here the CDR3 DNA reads TGCGCCAGCAGCCATCCAGCGGCGCTAGCGGGCACAATCAACACCGGGGAGCTGTTTTTT.

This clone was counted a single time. The CDR3 spells CASSQDPPQRMYQETQYF. The CDR3 DNA follows: TGCGCCAGCAGCCAAGATCCCCCCCAGCGGATGTACCAAGAGACCCAGTACTTC. V and J are TRBV4-3 and TRBJ2-5; D might be TRBD2 (5 bases). V lost 0 bases and J lost 0, with 17 bases in between. CDR1 LGHNA and CDR2 YSLEER come from the germline V gene. The length of the CDR3 is 18 residues.

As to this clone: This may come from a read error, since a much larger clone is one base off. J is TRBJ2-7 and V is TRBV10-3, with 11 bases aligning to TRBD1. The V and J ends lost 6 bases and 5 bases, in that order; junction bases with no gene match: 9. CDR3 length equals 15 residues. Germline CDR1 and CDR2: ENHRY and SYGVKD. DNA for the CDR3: TGTGCCATCAGGGGGCCGGGACAGGGGGGTCACGAGCAGTACTTC. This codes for CAIRGPGQGGHEQYF.

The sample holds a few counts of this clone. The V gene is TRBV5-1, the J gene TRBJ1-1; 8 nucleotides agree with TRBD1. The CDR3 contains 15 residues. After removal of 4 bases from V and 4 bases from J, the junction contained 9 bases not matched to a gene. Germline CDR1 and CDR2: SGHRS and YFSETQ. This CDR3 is CASSPIGQGITEAFF. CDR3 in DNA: TGCGCCAGCAGCCCAATTGGACAGGGAATCACTGAAGCTTTCTTT.

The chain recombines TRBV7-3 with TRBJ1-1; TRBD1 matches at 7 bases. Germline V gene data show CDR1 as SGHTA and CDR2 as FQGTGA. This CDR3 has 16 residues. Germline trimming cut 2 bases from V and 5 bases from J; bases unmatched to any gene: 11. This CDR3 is CASSLGAGGRRTEAFF. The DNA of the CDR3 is TGTGCCAGCAGCTTAGGGGCAGGGGGAAGGCGGACTGAAGCTTTCTTT.

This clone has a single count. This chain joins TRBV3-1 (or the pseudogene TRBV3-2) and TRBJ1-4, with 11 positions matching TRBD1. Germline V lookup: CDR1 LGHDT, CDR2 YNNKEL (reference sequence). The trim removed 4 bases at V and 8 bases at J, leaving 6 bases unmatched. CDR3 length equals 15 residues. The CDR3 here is CASSPRDRGAEKLFF. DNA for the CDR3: TGTGCCAGCAGCCCCCGGGACAGGGGGGCCGAAAAACTGTTTTTT.

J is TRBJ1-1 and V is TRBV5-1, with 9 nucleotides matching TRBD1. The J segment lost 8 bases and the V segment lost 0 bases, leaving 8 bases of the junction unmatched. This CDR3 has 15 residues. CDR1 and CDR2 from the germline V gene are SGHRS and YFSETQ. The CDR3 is CASSLAVGQGTEAFF. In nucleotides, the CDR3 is TGCGCCAGCAGCTTGGCAGTGGGACAGGGAACCGAAGCTTTCTTT.

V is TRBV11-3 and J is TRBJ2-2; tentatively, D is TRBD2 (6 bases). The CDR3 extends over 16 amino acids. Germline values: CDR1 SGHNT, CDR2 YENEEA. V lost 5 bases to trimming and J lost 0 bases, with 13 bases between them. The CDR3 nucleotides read TGTGCCAGCAGCCAAGGGACTGTCGCGAACACCGGGGAGCTGTTTTTT. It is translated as CASSQGTVANTGELFF. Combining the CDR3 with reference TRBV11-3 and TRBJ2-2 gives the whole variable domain EAGVVQSPRYKIIEKKQPVAFWCNPISGHNTLYWYLQNLGQGPELLIRYENEEAVDDSQLPKDRFSAERLKGVDSTLKIQPAELGDSAVYLCASSQGTVANTGELFFGEGSRLTVL.

The CDR3 spells CASSNFTGLANEKLFF. The CDR3 bases are TGTGCCAGCAGCAATTTTACAGGGTTGGCTAATGAAAAACTGTTTTTT. The chain employs TRBV9 and TRBJ1-4; possibly TRBD1 for D (6 bases). Germline assignment: CDR1 SGDLS and CDR2 YYNGEE. The germline V and J ends were trimmed by 4 bases and 3 bases, with 16 bases remaining between them. The CDR3 covers 16 residues.

DNA of the CDR3: TGCGCCAGCAGCTTGGCAGCAGGGGGAACCGGGGAGCTGTTTTTT. Residues: CASSLAAGGTGELFF. The chain uses TRBV5-1 and TRBJ2-2; 7 nucleotides align to TRBD1. With V trimmed by 0 bases and J by 5 bases, 4 bases remained unmatched. Germline lookup yields CDR1 SGHRS and CDR2 YFSETQ. This CDR3 is 15 amino acids long. The full variable domain, rest sourced from reference TRBV5-1 and TRBJ2-2, is KAGVTQTPRYLIKTRGQQVTLSCSPISGHRSVSWYQQTPGQGLQFLFEYFSETQRNKGNFPGRFSGRQFSNSRSEMNVSTLELGDSALYLCASSLAAGGTGELFFGEGSRLTVL.

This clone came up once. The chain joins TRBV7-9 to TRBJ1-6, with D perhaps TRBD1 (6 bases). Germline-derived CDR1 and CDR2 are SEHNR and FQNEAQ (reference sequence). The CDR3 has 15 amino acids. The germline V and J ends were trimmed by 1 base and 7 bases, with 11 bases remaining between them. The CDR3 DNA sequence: TGTGCCAGCAGCTTAGGGCCGACAGGCAATTCACCCCTCCACTTT. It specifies CASSLGPTGNSPLHF.

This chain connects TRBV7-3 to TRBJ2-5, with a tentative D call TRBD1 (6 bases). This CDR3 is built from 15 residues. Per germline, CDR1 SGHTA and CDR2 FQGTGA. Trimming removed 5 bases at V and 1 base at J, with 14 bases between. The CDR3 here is CASSPKGTFQETQYF. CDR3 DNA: TGTGCCAGCAGCCCTAAAGGGACATTCCAAGAGACCCAGTACTTC.

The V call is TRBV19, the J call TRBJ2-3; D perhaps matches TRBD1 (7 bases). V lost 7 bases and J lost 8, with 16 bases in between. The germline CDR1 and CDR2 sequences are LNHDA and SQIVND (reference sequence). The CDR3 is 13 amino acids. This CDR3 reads CASNGQGGGTQYF. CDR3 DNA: TGTGCCAGTAATGGTCAGGGGGGAGGTACGCAGTATTTT. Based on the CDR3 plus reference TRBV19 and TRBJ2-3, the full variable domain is DGGITQSPKYLFRKEGQNVTLSCEQNLNHDAMYWYRQDPGQGLRLIYYSQIVNDFQKGDIAEGYSVSREKKESFPLTVTSAQKNPTAFYLCASNGQGGGTQYFGPGTRLTVL.

The CDR3 DNA sequence: TGTGCCAGCTCACCATGGACAGGGGGTCGTACAGATACGCAGTATTTT. Encoded protein: CASSPWTGGRTDTQYF. V and J are TRBV18 and TRBJ2-3, with 10 bases that match TRBD1. This CDR3 is 16 amino acids long. Germline V gives CDR1 KGHSH, CDR2 LQKENI. Losses at the gene ends were 2 bases for V and 3 bases for J; bases not matched to a gene: 5.

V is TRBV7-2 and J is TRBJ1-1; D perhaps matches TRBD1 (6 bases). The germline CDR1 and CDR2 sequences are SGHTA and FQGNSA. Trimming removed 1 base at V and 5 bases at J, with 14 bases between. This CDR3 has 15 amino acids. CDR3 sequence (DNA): TGTGCCAGCAGCTTAGATGGGGGCTATGGGACTGAAGCTTTCTTT. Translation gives CASSLDGGYGTEAFF.

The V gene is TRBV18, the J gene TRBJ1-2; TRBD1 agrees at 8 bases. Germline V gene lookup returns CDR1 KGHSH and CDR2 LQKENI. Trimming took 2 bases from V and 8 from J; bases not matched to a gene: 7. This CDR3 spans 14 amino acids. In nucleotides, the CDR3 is TGTGCCAGCTCACCATTGGACAGGGAGGAGGGCTACACCTTC. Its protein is CASSPLDREEGYTF.

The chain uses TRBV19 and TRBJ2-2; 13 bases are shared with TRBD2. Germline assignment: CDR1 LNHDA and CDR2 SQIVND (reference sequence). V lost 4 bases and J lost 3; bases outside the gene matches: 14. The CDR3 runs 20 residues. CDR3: CASSNYRTSGGRGHTGELFF. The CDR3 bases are TGTGCCAGTAGTAATTACCGGACTAGCGGGGGCCGCGGGCACACCGGGGAGCTGTTTTTT.

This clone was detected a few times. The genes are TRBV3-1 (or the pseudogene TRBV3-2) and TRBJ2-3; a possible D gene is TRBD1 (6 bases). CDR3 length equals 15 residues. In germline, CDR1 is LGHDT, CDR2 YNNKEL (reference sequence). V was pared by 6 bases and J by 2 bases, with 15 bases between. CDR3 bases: TGTGCCAGCAGGAAAAGGGGGTCGGCCACAGATACGCAGTATTTT. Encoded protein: CASRKRGSATDTQYF.

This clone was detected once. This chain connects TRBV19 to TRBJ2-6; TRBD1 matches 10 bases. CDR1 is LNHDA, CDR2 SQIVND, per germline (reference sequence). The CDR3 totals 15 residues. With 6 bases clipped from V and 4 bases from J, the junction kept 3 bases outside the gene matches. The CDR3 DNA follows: TGTGCCAGTAGGGGACAGGGGACGGGGGCCAACGTCCTGACTTTC. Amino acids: CASRGQGTGANVLTF.

For the CDR3, the DNA is TGTGCCAGTAGCCAGAGGGTTGGGACTAGCGGTAACGAGCAGTACTTC. As protein: CASSQRVGTSGNEQYF. This chain joins TRBV19 and TRBJ2-7; 11 bases agree with TRBD2. Germline V gives CDR1 LNHDA, CDR2 SQIVND (reference sequence). CDR3 length: 16 amino acids. J was trimmed by 5 bases and V by 6 bases; bases with no gene match: 12.

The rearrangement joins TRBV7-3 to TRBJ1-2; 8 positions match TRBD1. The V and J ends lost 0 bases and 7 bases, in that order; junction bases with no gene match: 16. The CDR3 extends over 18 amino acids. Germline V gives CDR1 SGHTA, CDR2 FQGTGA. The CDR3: CASSLTRAGGHGSGGYTF. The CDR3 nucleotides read TGTGCCAGCAGCTTAACGCGGGCAGGGGGCCACGGGTCCGGTGGCTACACCTTC.

The chain's CDR3 is CASSEGQGGGQPQHF. The CDR3, as DNA: TGTGCCAGTAGTGAAGGCCAGGGAGGAGGGCAGCCCCAGCATTTT. The chain carries TRBV19 and TRBJ1-5, with D possibly TRBD1 on 5 matching bases. Germline V gives CDR1 LNHDA, CDR2 SQIVND (reference sequence). The CDR3 contains 15 residues. The ends were cut back, 5 bases at V and 7 bases at J, with 18 bases in the middle.

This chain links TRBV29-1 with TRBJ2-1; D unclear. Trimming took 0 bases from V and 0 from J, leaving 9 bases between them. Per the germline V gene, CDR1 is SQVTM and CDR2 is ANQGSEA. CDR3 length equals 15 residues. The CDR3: CSVEDGLSSYNEQFF. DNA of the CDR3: TGCAGCGTTGAAGATGGGCTCTCCTCCTACAATGAGCAGTTCTTC.

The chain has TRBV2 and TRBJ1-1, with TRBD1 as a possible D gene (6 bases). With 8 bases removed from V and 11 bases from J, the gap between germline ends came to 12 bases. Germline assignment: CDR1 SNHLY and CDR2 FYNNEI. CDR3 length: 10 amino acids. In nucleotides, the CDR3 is TGTGCCAGCCACAGGGACGCTGCTTTCTTT. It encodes CASHRDAAFF.

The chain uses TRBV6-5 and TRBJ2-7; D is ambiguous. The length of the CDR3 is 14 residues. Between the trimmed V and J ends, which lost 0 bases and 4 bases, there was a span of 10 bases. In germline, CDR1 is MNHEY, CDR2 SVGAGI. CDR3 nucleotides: TGTGCCAGCAGTTACTCGGCTGACTCGTACGAGCAGTACTTC. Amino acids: CASSYSADSYEQYF.

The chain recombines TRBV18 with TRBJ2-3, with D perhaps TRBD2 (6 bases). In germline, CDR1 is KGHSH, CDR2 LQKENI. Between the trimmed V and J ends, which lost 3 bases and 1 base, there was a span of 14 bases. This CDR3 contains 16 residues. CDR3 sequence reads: CASSPYGGAGTDTQYF. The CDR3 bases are TGTGCCAGCTCACCCTACGGCGGGGCAGGCACAGATACGCAGTATTTT.

The DNA of the CDR3 is TGCAGCGGTTCCGACAGCTACGAGCAGTACTTC. It yields the protein CSGSDSYEQYF. The V gene is TRBV29-1, the J gene TRBJ2-7; D may be TRBD1 (5 bases). Germline V lookup: CDR1 SQVTM, CDR2 ANQGSEA. Between the trimmed V and J ends, which lost 7 bases and 3 bases, there was a span of 10 bases. The CDR3 spans 11 residues.

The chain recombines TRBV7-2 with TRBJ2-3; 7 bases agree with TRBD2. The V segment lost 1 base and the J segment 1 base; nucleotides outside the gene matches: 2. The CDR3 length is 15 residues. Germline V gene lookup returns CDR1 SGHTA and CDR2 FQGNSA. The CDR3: CASSLGLAGTDTQYF. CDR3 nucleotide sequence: TGTGCCAGCAGCTTAGGGCTAGCGGGCACAGATACGCAGTATTTT.

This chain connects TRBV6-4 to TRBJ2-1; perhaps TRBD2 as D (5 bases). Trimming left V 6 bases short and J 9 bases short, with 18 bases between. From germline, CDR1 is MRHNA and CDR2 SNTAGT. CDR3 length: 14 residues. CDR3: CASSPADASLEQFF. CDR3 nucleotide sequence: TGTGCCAGCAGCCCAGCGGATGCGTCTCTTGAGCAGTTCTTC.

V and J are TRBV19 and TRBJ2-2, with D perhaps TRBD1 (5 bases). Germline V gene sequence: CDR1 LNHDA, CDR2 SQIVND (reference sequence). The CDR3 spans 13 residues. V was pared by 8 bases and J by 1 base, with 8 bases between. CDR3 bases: TGTGCCAGTGAAGGACAGAACACCGGGGAGCTGTTTTTT. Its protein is CASEGQNTGELFF.

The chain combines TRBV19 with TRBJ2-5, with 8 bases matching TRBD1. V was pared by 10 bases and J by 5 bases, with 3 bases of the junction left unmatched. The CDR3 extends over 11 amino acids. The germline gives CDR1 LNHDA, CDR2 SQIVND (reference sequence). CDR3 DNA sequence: TGTGCCACAGGGGGCTGGGAGACCCAGTACTTC. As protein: CATGGWETQYF.